Listed below are T cell receptor beta chains from one sample, sequenced in a study of blood T cell repertoires in COVID-19. This table comes from immunoSEQ multiplex PCR, and its TCRdb copy is limited to in-frame clones, with some not included. The data hold under 200,000 clones, with around four fifths observed a single time. Sequenced input: peripheral blood. The receptor set was obtained from a woman aged 25 to 39 with acute or convalescent COVID-19. CDR3s include the opening cysteine and the closing phenylalanine or tryptophan. Each record gives: D gene, V gene, J gene, CDR3 length, clone size, CDR3 protein, CDR3 DNA. The D gene is left open where the match is weak. The listing skips clone size in some rows; elsewhere it reads once, few, many or a size class.

TRBD2	TRBV4-3	TRBJ2-3	16	-	CASSQGSTSGTDTQYF	TGCGCCAGCAGCCAAGGATCGACTAGCGGAACAGATACGCAGTATTTT
TRBD2	TRBV5-1	TRBJ2-1	14	-	CASNPGGQANEQFF	TGCGCCAGCAACCCGGGGGGGCAGGCTAATGAGCAGTTCTTC
-	TRBV6-5	TRBJ2-3	15	few	CASSDSGLSTDTQYF	TGTGCCAGCAGTGACTCCGGACTGAGCACAGATACGCAGTATTTT
TRBD2	TRBV29-1	TRBJ2-7	13	-	CSVGTSGGARQYF	TGCAGCGTTGGGACTAGCGGGGGGGCCCGGCAGTACTTC
-	TRBV14	TRBJ2-3	18	-	CASSQAARRLTSTDTQYF	TGTGCCAGCAGCCAAGCAGCAAGACGGCTGACTAGCACAGATACGCAGTATTTT
TRBD2	TRBV19	TRBJ2-2	16	-	CASGSSGGVYTGELFF	TGTGCCAGTGGCTCTAGCGGGGGGGTATATACCGGGGAGCTGTTTTTT
-	TRBV5-6	TRBJ2-5	13	-	CASSLVSEETQYF	TGTGCCAGCAGCTTGGTATCAGAAGAGACCCAGTACTTC
TRBD1	TRBV23-1	TRBJ1-1	19	-	CANLRDRCPNSYMNTEAFF	TGCGCCAACCTCAGGGACAGGTGTCCGAATTCTTACATGAACACTGAAGCTTTCTTT
TRBD2	TRBV19	TRBJ2-1	14	-	CASSLKRDANEQFF	TGTGCCAGTAGTCTTAAGCGGGATGCCAATGAGCAGTTCTTC
TRBD2	TRBV5-1	TRBJ2-1	20	-	CASSLSTVPTTSGSGNEQFF	TGCGCCAGCAGCTTGTCAACGGTCCCTACGACTAGCGGGAGCGGCAATGAGCAGTTCTTC
-	TRBV2	TRBJ1-2	13	-	CASSEAVDYGYTF	TGTGCCAGCAGTGAAGCAGTAGACTATGGCTACACCTTC
-	TRBV5-1	TRBJ1-5	16	-	CASSLAGPENNQPQHF	TGCGCCAGCAGCTTGGCAGGGCCTGAAAACAATCAGCCCCAGCATTTT
TRBD1	TRBV5-6	TRBJ2-7	16	-	CASSSVTGTASYEQYF	TGTGCCAGCAGCTCGGTCACCGGGACAGCATCCTACGAGCAGTACTTC
-	TRBV5-6	TRBJ1-2	14	-	CASSLERSYYGYTF	TGTGCCAGCAGCTTGGAACGGTCCTACTATGGCTACACCTTC
TRBD1	TRBV12-3/TRBV12-4	TRBJ1-3	13	-	CASSLGQGGIIYF	TGTGCCAGCAGTTTGGGACAGGGGGGGATCATATATTTT
-	TRBV28	TRBJ1-5	14	-	CASSPPAGLQPQHF	TGTGCCAGCAGTCCCCCGGCAGGGTTGCAGCCCCAGCATTTT
TRBD2	TRBV28	TRBJ2-1	16	-	CASSLWASGGNNEQFF	TGTGCCAGCAGTTTATGGGCTAGCGGGGGGAACAATGAGCAGTTCTTC
TRBD1	TRBV7-2	TRBJ1-2	15	-	CASSSMGQGNYGYTF	TGTGCCAGCAGCTCCATGGGACAGGGGAACTATGGCTACACCTTC
-	TRBV2	TRBJ2-7	12	-	CASTRQPYEQYF	TGTGCCAGCACTCGACAGCCCTACGAGCAGTACTTC
-	TRBV4-3	TRBJ1-1	15	once	CASSQDRVSNTEAFF	TGCGCCAGCAGCCAAGATCGGGTATCGAACACTGAAGCTTTCTTT
TRBD1	TRBV27	TRBJ2-2	18	-	CASSFEDSGQGNTGELFF	TGTGCCAGCAGTTTTGAGGACTCCGGACAGGGGAACACCGGGGAGCTGTTTTTT
-	TRBV21-1	TRBJ1-4	15	-	CASSNYLATNEKLFF	TGTGCCAGCAGCAATTATCTTGCAACTAATGAAAAACTGTTTTTT